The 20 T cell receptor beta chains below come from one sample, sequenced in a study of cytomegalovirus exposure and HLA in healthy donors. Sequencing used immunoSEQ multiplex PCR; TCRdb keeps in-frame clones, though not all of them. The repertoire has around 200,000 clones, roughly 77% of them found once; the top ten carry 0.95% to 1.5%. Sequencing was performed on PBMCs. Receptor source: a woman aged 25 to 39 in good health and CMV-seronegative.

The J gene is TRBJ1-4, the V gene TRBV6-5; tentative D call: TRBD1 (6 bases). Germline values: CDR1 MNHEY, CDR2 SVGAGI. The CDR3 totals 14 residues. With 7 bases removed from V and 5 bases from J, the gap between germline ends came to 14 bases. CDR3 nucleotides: TGTGCCAGCACCAAGGACAGTGCGAATGAAAAACTGTTTTTT. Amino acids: CASTKDSANEKLFF.

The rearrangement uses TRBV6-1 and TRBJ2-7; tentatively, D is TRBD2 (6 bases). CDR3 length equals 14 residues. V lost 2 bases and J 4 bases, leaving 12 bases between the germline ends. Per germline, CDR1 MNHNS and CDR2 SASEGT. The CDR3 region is CASSEHGSNYEQYF. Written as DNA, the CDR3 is TGTGCCAGCAGTGAACACGGGAGTAATTACGAGCAGTACTTC.

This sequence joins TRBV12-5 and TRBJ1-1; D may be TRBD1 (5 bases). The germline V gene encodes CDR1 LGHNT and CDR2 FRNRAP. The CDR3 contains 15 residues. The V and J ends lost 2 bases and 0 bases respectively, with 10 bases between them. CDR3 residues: CASGLSGGMNTEAFF. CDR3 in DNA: TGTGCTAGTGGTTTGTCGGGGGGGATGAACACTGAAGCTTTCTTT.

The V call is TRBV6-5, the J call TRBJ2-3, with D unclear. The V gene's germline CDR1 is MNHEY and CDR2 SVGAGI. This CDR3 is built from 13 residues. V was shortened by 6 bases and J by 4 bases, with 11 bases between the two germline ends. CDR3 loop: CASRSPGSDTQYF. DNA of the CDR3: TGTGCCAGCAGATCTCCAGGTTCAGATACGCAGTATTTT.

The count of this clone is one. The CDR3 protein is CASRIDRVSREKLFF. DNA of the CDR3: TGTGCCAGTAGAATCGACAGGGTCAGCCGTGAAAAACTGTTTTTT. The chain has TRBV19 and TRBJ1-4; 7 nucleotides line up with TRBD1. CDR3 length: 15 residues. V lost 6 bases, J lost 7 bases, and 11 bases stayed unmatched. In germline, CDR1 is LNHDA, CDR2 SQIVND (reference sequence). Full variable domain (missing parts from reference TRBV19 and TRBJ1-4): DGGITQSPKYLFRKEGQNVTLSCEQNLNHDAMYWYRQDPGQGLRLIYYSQIVNDFQKGDIAEGYSVSREKKESFPLTVTSAQKNPTAFYLCASRIDRVSREKLFFGSGTQLSVL.

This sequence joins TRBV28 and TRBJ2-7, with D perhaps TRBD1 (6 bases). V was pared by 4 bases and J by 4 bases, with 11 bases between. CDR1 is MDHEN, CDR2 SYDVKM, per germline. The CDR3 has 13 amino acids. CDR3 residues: CASSYGQRYEQYF. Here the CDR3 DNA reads TGTGCCAGCAGTTACGGACAGCGATACGAGCAGTACTTC. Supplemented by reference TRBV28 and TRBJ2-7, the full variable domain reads DVKVTQSSRYLVKRTGEKVFLECVQDMDHENMFWYRQDPGLGLRLIYFSYDVKMKEKGDIPEGYSVSREKKERFSLILESASTNQTSMYLCASSYGQRYEQYFGPGTRLTVT.

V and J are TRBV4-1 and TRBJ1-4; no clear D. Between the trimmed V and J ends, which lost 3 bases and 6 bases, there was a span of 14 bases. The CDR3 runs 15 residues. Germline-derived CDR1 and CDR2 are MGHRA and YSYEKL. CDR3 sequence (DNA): TGCGCCAGCAGCCAGGCTTTGACATTGTATGAAAAACTGTTTTTT. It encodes CASSQALTLYEKLFF.

DNA for the CDR3: TGTGCCTGGAGGGGACAAGCCGATACGCAGTATTTT. This translates into CAWRGQADTQYF. The chain employs TRBV30 and TRBJ2-3; perhaps TRBD1 as D (6 bases). The CDR3 has 12 residues. Trimming removed 3 bases at V and 6 bases at J, with 10 bases between. Germline CDR1 reads GTSNPN; CDR2 reads SVGIG (reference sequence).

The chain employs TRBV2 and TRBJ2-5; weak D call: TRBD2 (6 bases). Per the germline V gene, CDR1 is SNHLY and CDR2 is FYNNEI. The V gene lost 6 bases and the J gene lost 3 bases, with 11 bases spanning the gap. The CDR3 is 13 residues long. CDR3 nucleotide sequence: TGTGCCAGCAGGCCGGGGGAGGAAGAGACCCAGTACTTC. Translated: CASRPGEEETQYF.

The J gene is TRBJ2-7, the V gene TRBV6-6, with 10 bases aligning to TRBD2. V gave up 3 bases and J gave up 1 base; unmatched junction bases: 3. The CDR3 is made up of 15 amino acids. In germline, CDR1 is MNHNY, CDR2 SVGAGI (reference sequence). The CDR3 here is CASSYTSGESYEQYF. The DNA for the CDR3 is TGTGCCAGCAGTTATACTAGCGGGGAGTCCTACGAGCAGTACTTC.

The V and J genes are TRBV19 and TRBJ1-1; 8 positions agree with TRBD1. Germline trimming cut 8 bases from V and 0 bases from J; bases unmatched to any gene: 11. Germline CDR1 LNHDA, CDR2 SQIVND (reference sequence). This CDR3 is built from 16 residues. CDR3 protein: CASRDRPTHMNTEAFF. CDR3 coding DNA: TGTGCCAGTCGGGACAGGCCGACTCATATGAACACTGAAGCTTTCTTT. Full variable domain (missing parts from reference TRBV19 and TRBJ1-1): DGGITQSPKYLFRKEGQNVTLSCEQNLNHDAMYWYRQDPGQGLRLIYYSQIVNDFQKGDIAEGYSVSREKKESFPLTVTSAQKNPTAFYLCASRDRPTHMNTEAFFGQGTRLTVV.

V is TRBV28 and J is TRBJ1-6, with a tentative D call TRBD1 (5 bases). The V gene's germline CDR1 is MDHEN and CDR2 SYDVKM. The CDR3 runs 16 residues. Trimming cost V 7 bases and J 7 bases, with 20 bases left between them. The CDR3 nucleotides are TGTGCCAGCACCCACTATCTGGGGGGACGAAATTCACCCCTCCACTTT. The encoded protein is CASTHYLGGRNSPLHF.

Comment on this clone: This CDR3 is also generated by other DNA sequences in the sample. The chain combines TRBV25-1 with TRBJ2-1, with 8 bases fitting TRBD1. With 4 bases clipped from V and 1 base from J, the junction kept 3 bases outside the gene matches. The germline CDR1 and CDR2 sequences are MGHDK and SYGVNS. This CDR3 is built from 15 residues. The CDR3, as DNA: TGTGCCAGCAGTGCCGACAGGGGTTCCTACAATGAGCAGTTCTTC. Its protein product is CASSADRGSYNEQFF.

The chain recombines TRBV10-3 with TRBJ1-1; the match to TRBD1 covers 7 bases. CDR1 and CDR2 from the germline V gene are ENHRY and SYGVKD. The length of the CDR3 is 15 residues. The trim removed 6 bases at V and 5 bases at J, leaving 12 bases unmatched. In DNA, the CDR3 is TGTGCCATCAGAACTTCCCGACAGGGCGAAACTGAAGCTTTCTTT. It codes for CAIRTSRQGETEAFF.

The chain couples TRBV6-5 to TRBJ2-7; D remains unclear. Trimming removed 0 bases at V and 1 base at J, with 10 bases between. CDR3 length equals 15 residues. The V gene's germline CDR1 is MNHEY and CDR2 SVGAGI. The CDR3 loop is CASSYSSRQSYEQYF. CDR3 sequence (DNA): TGTGCCAGCAGTTACTCTAGCCGTCAGTCCTACGAGCAGTACTTC.

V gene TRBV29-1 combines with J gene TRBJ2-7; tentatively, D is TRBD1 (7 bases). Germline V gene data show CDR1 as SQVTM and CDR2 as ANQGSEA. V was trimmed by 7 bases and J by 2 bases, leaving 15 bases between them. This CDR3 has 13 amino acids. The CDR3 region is CSAATGEAYEQYF. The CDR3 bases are TGCAGCGCAGCTACAGGGGAGGCCTACGAGCAGTACTTC.

CDR3 sequence (DNA): TGTGCCAGCAGCCCGGGACAGGGGCTGTGGGCACCCCTCCACTTT. It is translated as CASSPGQGLWAPLHF. The chain employs TRBV14 and TRBJ1-6; 10 nucleotides agree with TRBD1. Trimming removed 4 bases from V and 11 bases from J; junction bases left unmatched: 8. Germline CDR1 and CDR2: SGHDN and FVKESK. CDR3 length: 15 residues.

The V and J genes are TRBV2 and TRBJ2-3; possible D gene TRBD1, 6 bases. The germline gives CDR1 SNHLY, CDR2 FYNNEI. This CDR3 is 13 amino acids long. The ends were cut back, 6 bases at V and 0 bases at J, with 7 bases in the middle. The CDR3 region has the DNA TGTGCCAGCAGACAGGGAAGCACAGATACGCAGTATTTT. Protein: CASRQGSTDTQYF. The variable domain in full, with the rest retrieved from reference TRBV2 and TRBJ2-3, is EPEVTQTPSHQVTQMGQEVILRCVPISNHLYFYWYRQILGQKVEFLVSFYNNEISEKSEIFDDQFSVERPDGSNFTLKIRSTKLEDSAMYFCASRQGSTDTQYFGPGTRLTVL.

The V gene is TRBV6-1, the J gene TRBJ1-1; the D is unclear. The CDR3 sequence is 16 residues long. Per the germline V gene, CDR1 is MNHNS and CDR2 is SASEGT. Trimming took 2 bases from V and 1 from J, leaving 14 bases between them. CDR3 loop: CASSEQVGEGNTEAFF. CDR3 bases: TGTGCCAGCAGTGAACAAGTAGGAGAGGGGAACACTGAAGCTTTCTTT.

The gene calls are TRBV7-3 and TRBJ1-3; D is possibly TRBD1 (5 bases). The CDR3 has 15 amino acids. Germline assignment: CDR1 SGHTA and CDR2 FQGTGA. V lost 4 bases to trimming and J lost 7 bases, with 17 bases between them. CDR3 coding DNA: TGTGCCAGCAGCTCCAGGGTCCCCGGGGGGAACACCATATATTTT. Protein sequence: CASSSRVPGGNTIYF.